The 18 T cell receptor beta chains below come from one sample, sequenced in a study of T cell changes during pregnancy in multiple sclerosis. Generated by immunoSEQ multiplex PCR, the TCRdb table keeps only in-frame clones and is missing some. The top ten clones hold about 2.9% of a sample with approximately 100,000 clones, about 90% of them seen once. The specimen comprised peripheral blood, sampled in the second trimester of pregnancy. These receptors were obtained from a female donor with multiple sclerosis, enrolled in a pregnancy study.

This chain links TRBV12-5 with TRBJ2-3; 13 positions agree with TRBD2. The CDR3 covers 15 residues. Germline CDR1 is LGHNT and CDR2 is FRNRAP. The V segment lost 6 bases and the J segment 9 bases; nucleotides outside the gene matches: 9. CDR3 in amino acids: CASGPGLAGDRTQYF. As DNA, the CDR3 is TGTGCTAGTGGCCCCGGACTAGCGGGAGATCGCACGCAGTATTTT.

The J gene is TRBJ2-7, the V gene TRBV11-2; D unresolved. This CDR3 region has 14 residues. The germline gives CDR1 SGHAT, CDR2 FQNNGV. The germline V and J ends were trimmed by 1 base and 7 bases, with 14 bases remaining between them. The DNA for the CDR3 is TGTGCCAGCAGCTTAGGGCTACTCGCCGGGGAGCAGTACTTC. This translates into CASSLGLLAGEQYF.

The chain carries TRBV28 and TRBJ2-2, with 7 bases that match TRBD2. Germline CDR1 MDHEN, CDR2 SYDVKM. J lost 7 bases, V lost 5 bases, and 7 bases had no gene match. This CDR3 contains 14 residues. DNA for the CDR3: TGTGCCAGCAGTAGGAGGGGAGGGTTCGGGGAGCTGTTTTTT. Protein: CASSRRGGFGELFF.

The CDR3 sequence: CASSPRGPEAGELFF. CDR3 nucleotide sequence: TGTGCCAGCTCACCGAGAGGACCGGAGGCCGGGGAGCTGTTTTTT. J is TRBJ2-2 and V is TRBV18; D is perhaps TRBD2 (5 bases). The CDR3 contains 15 residues. The ends were cut back, 3 bases at V and 6 bases at J, with 14 bases in the middle. Germline CDR1 reads KGHSH; CDR2 reads LQKENI.

This chain uses TRBV28 with TRBJ1-1, with D unclear. Germline CDR1 is MDHEN and CDR2 is SYDVKM. Trimming took off 5 bases at V and 0 bases at J, with 10 bases between the two ends. This CDR3 comprises 14 residues. The CDR3 loop reads CASSPTRLNTEAFF. The CDR3 DNA reads TGTGCCAGCAGTCCCACCAGGTTGAACACTGAAGCTTTCTTT.

V is TRBV27 and J is TRBJ2-1; maybe TRBD1 (6 bases). CDR3 size: 11 residues. Between the trimmed V and J ends, which lost 4 bases and 10 bases, there was a span of 8 bases. Looked up from germline, CDR1 is MNHEY and CDR2 is SMNVEV (reference sequence). The CDR3 DNA sequence: TGTGCCAGCAGTTGGGGGACAGAGCAGTTCTTC. It specifies CASSWGTEQFF.

V is TRBV28 and J is TRBJ2-5, with 9 bases identical to TRBD2. From germline, CDR1 is MDHEN and CDR2 SYDVKM. Germline trimming cut 7 bases from V and 3 bases from J; bases unmatched to any gene: 12. CDR3 size: 16 residues. DNA of the CDR3: TGTGCCAGCAACTCCGGGACTAGCACGGTGGAAGAGACCCAGTACTTC. Protein: CASNSGTSTVEETQYF.

This sequence joins TRBV27 and TRBJ2-3, with TRBD1 matching 8 bases. Trimming at V came to 4 bases and at J to 1 base, leaving 4 bases not matched to a gene. There are 15 residues in the CDR3. Germline assignment: CDR1 MNHEY and CDR2 SMNVEV (reference sequence). The DNA of the CDR3 is TGTGCCAGCAGTTATCAGACAGGGGGCACAGATACGCAGTATTTT. This encodes CASSYQTGGTDTQYF.

This sequence joins TRBV7-8 and TRBJ2-2, with 9 bases that match TRBD1. This CDR3 comprises 15 residues. The ends lost 6 bases at V and 6 bases at J; junction bases unmatched: 8. CDR1 is SGHVS, CDR2 FQNEAQ, per germline. CDR3 sequence (DNA): TGTGCCAGCAGAACTACCGGACAGGGGTCCGGGGAGCTGTTTTTT. Translating it yields CASRTTGQGSGELFF.

J is TRBJ2-5 and V is TRBV6-5; D not certain. The V gene's germline CDR1 is MNHEY and CDR2 SVGAGI. The CDR3 is made up of 16 amino acids. V lost 2 bases and J lost 2, with 15 bases in between. In nucleotides, the CDR3 is TGTGCCAGCAGTTACAAATTTCACAGAAGTCAAGAGACCCAGTACTTC. This gives the protein CASSYKFHRSQETQYF.

The chain is built from TRBV19 and TRBJ2-7; TRBD1 aligns across 11 bases. The CDR3 covers 15 residues. Trimming took 7 bases from V and 5 from J; bases not matched to a gene: 10. Germline-derived CDR1 and CDR2 are LNHDA and SQIVND (reference sequence). The CDR3 DNA reads as TGTGCCAGTAACAAAAGAGGACAGGGGGCTAACGAGCAGTACTTC. This sequence encodes CASNKRGQGANEQYF.

The chain uses TRBV5-6 and TRBJ2-1; 10 bases line up with TRBD2. V lost 3 bases and J lost 8; bases outside the gene matches: 11. The germline CDR1 and CDR2 sequences are SGHDT and YYEEEE. CDR3 length equals 16 residues. CDR3 in DNA: TGTGCCAGCAGCTGGGAGGCACTAGCGGGAACGGATGAGCAGTTCTTC. Amino acid sequence: CASSWEALAGTDEQFF.

The chain employs TRBV28 and TRBJ2-2, with D uncertain. Germline CDR1 is MDHEN and CDR2 is SYDVKM. V was trimmed by 4 bases and J by 9 bases, leaving 12 bases between them. The CDR3 is 13 residues long. The CDR3 sequence is CASSSPGRRELFF. The CDR3 coding sequence is TGTGCCAGCAGTTCTCCGGGTCGGAGGGAGCTGTTTTTT.

V gene TRBV7-9 combines with J gene TRBJ2-2; D is possibly TRBD2 (6 bases). V was clipped by 0 bases and J by 2 bases, with 7 bases between them. This CDR3 spans 15 amino acids. Germline CDR1 reads SEHNR; CDR2 reads FQNEAQ (reference sequence). The CDR3 DNA reads TGTGCCAGCAGCTTAGCGGGAGGAAACACCGGGGAGCTGTTTTTT. Its protein product is CASSLAGGNTGELFF.

The rearrangement uses TRBV5-4 and TRBJ1-1; 8 bases are a match to TRBD1. Germline values: CDR1 SGHNT, CDR2 YYREEE (reference sequence). The CDR3 spans 14 residues. The J segment lost 7 bases and the V segment lost 4 bases, leaving 9 bases of the junction unmatched. CDR3: CASSPRQGTIEAFF. CDR3 nucleotide sequence: TGTGCCAGCAGCCCCCGACAGGGGACAATTGAAGCTTTCTTT.

This clone has only a few counts. This chain joins TRBV5-4 and TRBJ1-2; TRBD1 agrees at 9 bases. Looked up from germline, CDR1 is SGHNT and CDR2 is YYREEE (reference sequence). The J segment lost 0 bases and the V segment lost 3 bases, leaving 6 bases of the junction unmatched. CDR3 length: 16 amino acids. Written as DNA, the CDR3 is TGTGCCAGCAGCTCTCCCGGGACAGGGACTAACTATGGCTACACCTTC. It translates to CASSSPGTGTNYGYTF.

The gene calls are TRBV15 and TRBJ2-7, with 7 positions matching TRBD1. The ends lost 0 bases at V and 0 bases at J; junction bases unmatched: 2. Germline V CDR1 and CDR2: LNHNV, YYDKDF (reference sequence). The CDR3 consists of 15 residues. CDR3 nucleotide sequence: TGTGCCACCAGCAGAGAGACAGGGAGCTCCTACGAGCAGTACTTC. Amino acid sequence: CATSRETGSSYEQYF.

The chain carries TRBV4-2 and TRBJ1-5; 9 bases agree with TRBD1. The V and J ends lost 0 bases and 7 bases, in that order; junction bases with no gene match: 4. Germline-derived CDR1 and CDR2 are LGHNA and YNFKEQ. This CDR3 has 15 amino acids. CDR3 protein: CASSQEADRGQPQHF. For the CDR3, the DNA is TGTGCCAGCAGCCAAGAAGCGGACAGGGGCCAGCCCCAGCATTTT.